This is a list of T cell receptor beta chains from one sample in a study of shared clonotypes between healthy human individuals. The data were produced by immunoSEQ multiplex PCR, yet TCRdb's version contains in-frame clones alone and is incomplete. Among roughly 650,000 clones listed, around 97% were seen once. Sequencing input: naive CD4+ T cells sorted from blood. Receptor source: a woman aged 25 to 39 in good health. Both conserved end residues are part of each CDR3. The D gene is left open where the match is weak. Some rows have no size entry. The others give once, few or many, or a class for an expanded clone.

v_call: TRBV18
clone_size: -
d_call: -
j_call: TRBJ2-5
cdr3_aa: CASSPRSAGSQETQYF
cdr3_nt: TGTGCCAGCTCACCACGATCGGCGGGGAGCCAAGAGACCCAGTACTTC

v_call: TRBV19
clone_size: -
d_call: TRBD1
j_call: TRBJ2-7
cdr3_aa: CASSAQGTGGSEQYF
cdr3_nt: TGTGCCAGTAGTGCACAGGGGACAGGGGGCTCCGAGCAGTACTTC

v_call: TRBV15
clone_size: -
d_call: TRBD1
j_call: TRBJ1-1
cdr3_aa: CATSRDQGELGTEAFF
cdr3_nt: TGTGCCACCAGCAGAGATCAGGGGGAGTTGGGCACTGAAGCTTTCTTT

v_call: TRBV6-6
clone_size: -
d_call: -
j_call: TRBJ1-5
cdr3_aa: CASSYSVDQPQHF
cdr3_nt: TGTGCCAGCAGTTACTCCGTAGATCAGCCCCAGCATTTT

v_call: TRBV18
clone_size: once
d_call: -
j_call: TRBJ2-2
cdr3_aa: CASSPSGNTGELFF
cdr3_nt: TGTGCCAGCTCACCTTCGGGGAACACCGGGGAGCTGTTTTTT

v_call: TRBV4-1
clone_size: -
d_call: TRBD2
j_call: TRBJ2-5
cdr3_aa: CASSQGPGLAGVHGQETQYF
cdr3_nt: TGCGCCAGCAGCCAGGGCCCGGGACTAGCGGGAGTTCATGGACAAGAGACCCAGTACTTC

v_call: TRBV7-6
clone_size: -
d_call: -
j_call: TRBJ1-6
cdr3_aa: CASSLDISYNSPLHF
cdr3_nt: TGTGCCAGCAGCTTAGATATTTCCTATAATTCACCCCTCCACTTT

v_call: TRBV2
clone_size: -
d_call: -
j_call: TRBJ2-3
cdr3_aa: CASSTRGGLLSTSTDTQYF
cdr3_nt: TGTGCCAGCAGTACCCGAGGGGGATTGCTCTCGACTAGCACAGATACGCAGTATTTT

v_call: TRBV18
clone_size: -
d_call: TRBD2
j_call: TRBJ2-3
cdr3_aa: CASSPRGLEILTDTQYF
cdr3_nt: TGTGCCAGCTCACCTCGTGGACTAGAGATTCTAACAGATACGCAGTATTTT

v_call: TRBV18
clone_size: once
d_call: TRBD2
j_call: TRBJ2-3
cdr3_aa: CASSPPGAGGRGDTQYF
cdr3_nt: TGTGCCAGCTCACCACCTGGAGCGGGAGGCCGCGGAGATACGCAGTATTTT

v_call: TRBV13
clone_size: -
d_call: TRBD2
j_call: TRBJ2-5
cdr3_aa: CASSLGLAGDGETQYF
cdr3_nt: TGTGCCAGCAGCTTAGGACTAGCGGGAGATGGGGAGACCCAGTACTTC

v_call: TRBV5-4
clone_size: -
d_call: -
j_call: TRBJ2-4
cdr3_aa: CASSLGGERAKNIQYF
cdr3_nt: TGTGCCAGCAGCTTGGGAGGAGAGAGAGCCAAAAACATTCAGTACTTC

v_call: TRBV29-1
clone_size: -
d_call: -
j_call: TRBJ2-1
cdr3_aa: CSVEPGPQTRKQFF
cdr3_nt: TGCAGCGTTGAACCCGGGCCACAGACAAGGAAGCAGTTCTTC

v_call: TRBV19
clone_size: -
d_call: -
j_call: TRBJ1-5
cdr3_aa: CASSILPGARGSNQPQHF
cdr3_nt: TGTGCCAGTAGTATATTACCGGGGGCTCGGGGGAGCAATCAGCCCCAGCATTTT

v_call: TRBV5-1
clone_size: -
d_call: -
j_call: TRBJ2-1
cdr3_aa: CASSLVGRGIYNEQFF
cdr3_nt: TGCGCCAGCAGCTTGGTGGGTAGGGGAATCTACAATGAGCAGTTCTTC

v_call: TRBV6-5
clone_size: once
d_call: -
j_call: TRBJ2-7
cdr3_aa: CASSYSGVPLYEQYF
cdr3_nt: TGTGCCAGCAGTTACTCGGGAGTCCCCCTCTACGAGCAGTACTTC

v_call: TRBV19
clone_size: few
d_call: -
j_call: TRBJ1-3
cdr3_aa: CASSIVGRSSGNTIYF
cdr3_nt: TGTGCCAGTAGTATAGTGGGCAGAAGCTCTGGAAACACCATATATTTT

v_call: TRBV15
clone_size: -
d_call: -
j_call: TRBJ1-2
cdr3_aa: CATSRDQAYQGKNYGYTF
cdr3_nt: TGTGCCACCAGCAGAGATCAGGCTTACCAAGGGAAGAACTATGGCTACACCTTC

v_call: TRBV19
clone_size: -
d_call: -
j_call: TRBJ2-2
cdr3_aa: CASSITPGVGTGELFF
cdr3_nt: TGTGCCAGTAGTATAACCCCGGGAGTGGGTACCGGGGAGCTGTTTTTT

v_call: TRBV28
clone_size: -
d_call: TRBD2
j_call: TRBJ2-2
cdr3_aa: CASSTWTSGRAFGELFF
cdr3_nt: TGTGCCAGCAGTACCTGGACTAGCGGGAGGGCCTTCGGGGAGCTGTTTTTT

v_call: TRBV15
clone_size: -
d_call: -
j_call: TRBJ2-1
cdr3_aa: CATSRTRGDEQFF
cdr3_nt: TGTGCCACCAGCAGGACTAGAGGCGATGAGCAGTTCTTC

v_call: TRBV7-2
clone_size: once
d_call: -
j_call: TRBJ2-1
cdr3_aa: CASTLGGIKGEQFF
cdr3_nt: TGTGCCAGCACTCTAGGGGGGATTAAAGGAGAGCAGTTCTTC

v_call: TRBV27
clone_size: -
d_call: -
j_call: TRBJ2-5
cdr3_aa: CASSPLGGVWQETQYF
cdr3_nt: TGTGCCAGCAGTCCTCTTGGGGGAGTTTGGCAAGAGACCCAGTACTTC

v_call: TRBV5-1
clone_size: -
d_call: TRBD2
j_call: TRBJ2-1
cdr3_aa: CASSVGTSGHNEQFF
cdr3_nt: TGCGCCAGCAGCGTCGGGACTAGCGGGCACAATGAGCAGTTCTTC

v_call: TRBV29-1
clone_size: -
d_call: TRBD1
j_call: TRBJ1-1
cdr3_aa: CSVAGGLNTEAFF
cdr3_nt: TGCAGCGTTGCAGGGGGGTTGAACACTGAAGCTTTCTTT

v_call: TRBV7-3
clone_size: -
d_call: TRBD2
j_call: TRBJ2-1
cdr3_aa: CASSSGQAGGYNEQFF
cdr3_nt: TGTGCCAGCAGCTCGGGCCAAGCGGGAGGATACAATGAGCAGTTCTTC